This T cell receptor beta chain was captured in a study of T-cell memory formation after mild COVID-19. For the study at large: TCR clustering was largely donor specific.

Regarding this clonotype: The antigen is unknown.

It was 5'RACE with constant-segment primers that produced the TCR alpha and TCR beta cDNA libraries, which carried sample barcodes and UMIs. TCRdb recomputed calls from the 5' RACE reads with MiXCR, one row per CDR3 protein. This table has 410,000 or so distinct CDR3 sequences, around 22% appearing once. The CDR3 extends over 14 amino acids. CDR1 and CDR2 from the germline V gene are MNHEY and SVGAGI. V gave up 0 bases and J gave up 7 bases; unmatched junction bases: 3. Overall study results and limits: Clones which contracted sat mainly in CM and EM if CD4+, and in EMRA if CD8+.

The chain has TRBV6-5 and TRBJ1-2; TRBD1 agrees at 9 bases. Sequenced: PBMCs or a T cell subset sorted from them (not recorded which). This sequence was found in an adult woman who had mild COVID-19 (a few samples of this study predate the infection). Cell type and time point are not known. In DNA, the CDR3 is TGTGCCAGCAGTTACTCTGGACAGGGGTTTGGCTACACCTTC. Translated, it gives CASSYSGQGFGYTF.